This T cell receptor (beta chain) was recovered during a study of T cell clonality in common variable immunodeficiency. Comment on this clone: Its antigen is still unknown. The missing CDR3 end, 3 residues past where the read stops, is filled in from the germline J gene.

The germline gives CDR1 SGHAT, CDR2 FQDESV (reference sequence). Trimming took off 2 bases at V and 2 bases at J, with 10 bases between the two ends. The CDR3 covers 15 residues. Most patients and controls had Caucasian heritage. Study outcomes and limitations: Fewer deletions and N-nucleotide insertions were reportedly seen in common variable immunodeficiency TCR beta sequences. T cell subpopulation sequencing would be needed to explain CVID clonality.

This table comes from immunoSEQ multiplex PCR, and its TCRdb copy is limited to in-frame clones, with some not included. Singletons are absent from the sample, which has tens of thousands of clones. The receptor's source is a person between 18 and 70 years old in good health. This rearrangement joins TRBV11-1 to TRBJ2-1; TRBD2 might be the D (6 bases). Sequencing input: peripheral blood mononuclear cells. CDR3 DNA, as far as it was read: TGTGCCAGCAGCTTAACGGGGGTGGCCTACAATGAG. Translated: CASSLTGVAYNE. The full CDR3 is CASSLTGVAYNEQFF.